The sequence of this T cell receptor (beta chain) was determined in a study of patients and donors after allogeneic stem cell transplantation. V dropped 8 bases and J dropped 6 bases, with 17 bases sitting between them. The CDR3 loop spans 13 amino acids. TCRdb reprocessed the RT-PCR reads via MiXCR and lists one record per CDR3 protein. The sample shows about 410,000 distinct CDR3 sequences, roughly 17% of them seen only once. This chain links TRBV12-3 or TRBV12-4 with TRBJ2-7; D is ambiguous. The clonotype comes from a human donor who was either an allogeneic HSCT recipient or a stem cell or donor lymphocyte infusion donor (not recorded which). It is not recorded whose cells these are; they may come from a transplant donor. The sequenced material came from blood, either unsorted or a sorted T cell fraction (not recorded which). For the CDR3, the DNA is TGTGCCAGCGGCCCGGGCCCGGTCACCGAGCAGTACTTC. Encoded protein: CASGPGPVTEQYF.